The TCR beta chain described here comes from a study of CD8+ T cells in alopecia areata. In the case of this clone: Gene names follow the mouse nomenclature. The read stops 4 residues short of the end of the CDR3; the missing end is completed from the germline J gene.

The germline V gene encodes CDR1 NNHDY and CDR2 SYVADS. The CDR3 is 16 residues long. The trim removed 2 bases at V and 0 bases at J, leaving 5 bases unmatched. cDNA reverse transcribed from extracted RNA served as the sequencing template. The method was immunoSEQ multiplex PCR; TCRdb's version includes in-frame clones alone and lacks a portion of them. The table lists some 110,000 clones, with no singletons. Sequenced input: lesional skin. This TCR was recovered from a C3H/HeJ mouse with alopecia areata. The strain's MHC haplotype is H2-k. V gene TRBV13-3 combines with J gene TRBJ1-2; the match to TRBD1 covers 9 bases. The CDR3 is CASSDGTGLANSDYTF. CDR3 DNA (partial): TGTGCCAGCAGTGACGGGACAGGGCTTGCAAACTCC.